Here is one TCR beta chain with its context. This sample stems from a study of technical replicates of blood from several donors. V was clipped by 0 bases and J by 7 bases, with 13 bases between them. CDR3 length equals 14 residues. Germline V gene sequence: CDR1 PRHDT, CDR2 FYEKMQ (reference sequence). Sequencing used immunoSEQ multiplex PCR; TCRdb keeps in-frame clones, though not all of them. The sample comprises around 80,000 clones, approximately 98% of which are singletons, and 0.2% to 0.25% rests with the top ten. Sequencing was done on a sample of T cells isolated from PBMCs. The clonotype originates from a human donor in good health. The chain recombines TRBV13 with TRBJ2-7, with D possibly TRBD2 on 7 matching bases. In nucleotides, the CDR3 is TGTGCCAGCAGCTTAGGCCGGGGGGCAAGAGAGCAGTACTTC. Encoded protein: CASSLGRGAREQYF.